What follows is one T cell receptor (beta chain) and its context. No donor was unhealthy or non-Caucasian. The CDR3 runs to 14 residues. CDR1 and CDR2 (germline): MNHEY, SMNVEV (reference sequence). V lost 3 bases and J 0 bases, leaving 9 bases between the germline ends. The data belong to a study of identical twins. One entry per CDR3 protein results from TCRdb running MiXCR on the 5' RACE reads. The repertoire holds approximately 500,000 distinct CDR3 sequences, with 15% as singletons. The sample also formed part of further work on yellow fever vaccine responses in identical twins.

This sequence originates from a woman aged 18 to 35 in good health. The material sequenced was CD4+ T cells sorted from blood. The chain combines TRBV27 with TRBJ2-7; possibly TRBD2 for D (5 bases). This CDR3 reads CASSFLGDSYEQYF. DNA of the CDR3: TGTGCCAGCAGTTTTCTCGGGGACTCCTACGAGCAGTACTTC.